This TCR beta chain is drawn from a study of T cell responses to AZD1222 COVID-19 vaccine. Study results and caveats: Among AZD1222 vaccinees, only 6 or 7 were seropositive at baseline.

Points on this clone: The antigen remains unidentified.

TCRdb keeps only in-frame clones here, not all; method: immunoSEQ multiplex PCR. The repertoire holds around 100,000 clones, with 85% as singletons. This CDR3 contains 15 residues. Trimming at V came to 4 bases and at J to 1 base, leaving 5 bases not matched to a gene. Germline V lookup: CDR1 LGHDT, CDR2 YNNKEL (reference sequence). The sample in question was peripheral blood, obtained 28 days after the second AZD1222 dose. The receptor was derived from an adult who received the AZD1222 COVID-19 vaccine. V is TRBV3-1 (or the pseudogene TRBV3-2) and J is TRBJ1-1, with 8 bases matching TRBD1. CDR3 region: CASSPTGQGNTEAFF. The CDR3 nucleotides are TGTGCCAGCAGCCCGACAGGACAGGGGAACACTGAAGCTTTCTTT.